These T cell receptor beta chains were read from a single sample in a study of STAT3 mutations in large granular lymphocyte leukemia. Here immunoSEQ multiplex PCR was the method, and the copy in TCRdb shows in-frame clones only, minus some. This table holds roughly 2,000 clones, roughly two thirds found once. Sample: peripheral blood mononuclear cells. The source of these receptors is a man between 60 and 75 years old with T-cell large granular lymphocyte leukemia. Some clones in this sample may be carry-over from other donors' samples. Both conserved end residues are part of each CDR3. The D gene is left open where the match is weak. The listing skips clone size in some rows; elsewhere it reads once, few, many or a size class.

v_call	d_call	j_call	clone_size	cdr3_aa	cdr3_nt
TRBV25-1	-	TRBJ1-2	few	CASSAAGIGYTF	TGTGCCAGCAGCGCCGCAGGGATTGGCTACACCTTC
TRBV5-4	-	TRBJ2-7	-	CASSHDVSEGSLLF	TGTGCCAGCAGCCACGACGTCAGTGAGGGAAGTTTACTCTTC
TRBV6-5	TRBD1	TRBJ1-6	-	CASRIQGAGNSPLHF	TGTGCCAGCAGAATACAGGGGGCAGGTAATTCACCCCTCCACTTT
TRBV27	-	TRBJ1-6	few	CASRGSMLPPLHF	TGTGCCAGCAGGGGCAGTATGCTTCCACCCCTCCACTTT
TRBV5-1	TRBD1	TRBJ2-2	-	CASSEGTGGPTGELFF	TGCGCCAGCAGCGAGGGGACAGGGGGCCCCACCGGGGAGCTGTTTTTT
TRBV2	-	TRBJ1-2	-	CASSEGGRNYGYTF	TGTGCCAGCAGTGAGGGGGGGCGCAACTATGGCTACACCTTC
TRBV6-5	TRBD1	TRBJ2-7	-	CASRQGLDEQYF	TGTGCCAGTCGACAGGGTTTGGACGAGCAGTACTTC
TRBV5-4	TRBD1	TRBJ1-6	-	CASSLDRGTGSPLHF	TGTGCCAGCAGCTTGGACAGGGGGACGGGTTCACCCCTCCACTTT
TRBV5-1	TRBD1	TRBJ2-5	-	CASSSGTGPQETQYF	TGCGCCAGCAGCTCAGGGACAGGGCCACAAGAGACCCAGTACTTC
TRBV25-1	-	TRBJ1-2	-	CASSESGGDYGYTF	TGTGCCAGCAGTGAATCTGGGGGCGACTATGGCTACACCTTC
TRBV29-1	-	TRBJ1-1	-	CSVEDLNTEAFF	TGCAGCGTTGAAGATCTGAACACTGAAGCTTTCTTT
TRBV18	-	TRBJ1-2	-	CASSPSQGNGYTF	TGTGCCAGCTCACCAAGCCAGGGGAATGGCTACACCTTC
TRBV30	-	TRBJ2-3	-	CAWAGTDISTDTQYF	TGTGCCTGGGCGGGGACAGACATTAGCACAGATACGCAGTATTTT
TRBV10-2	-	TRBJ2-5	-	CASSTSGTGWQTQYF	TGCGCCAGCAGCACCTCCGGGACTGGCTGGCAGACCCAGTACTTC
TRBV30	TRBD1	TRBJ1-2	-	CACARDRGDLLYGYTF	TGTGCCTGCGCCCGGGACAGGGGCGACCTCCTCTATGGCTACACCTTC
TRBV30	-	TRBJ1-4	large	CAWTMTGLNEKLFF	TGTGCCTGGACCATGACAGGCCTTAATGAAAAACTGTTTTTT
TRBV6-6	-	TRBJ1-6	-	CASSHGRRESSPLHF	TGTGCCAGCAGTCACGGGCGGAGGGAGAGTTCACCCCTCCACTTT
TRBV5-1	-	TRBJ1-2	-	CASSSTPGYGYTF	TGCGCCAGCAGCTCTACACCGGGCTATGGCTACACCTTC
TRBV10-3	-	TRBJ1-6	-	CAISESTAAPLHF	TGTGCCATCAGTGAGTCCACGGCAGCACCCCTCCACTTT
TRBV27	TRBD1	TRBJ1-1	-	CASSLGTANTEAFF	TGTGCCAGCAGTTTAGGGACAGCGAACACTGAAGCTTTCTTT
TRBV5-4	-	TRBJ2-7	-	CASSLGREQYF	TGTGCCAGCAGCCTGGGGCGTGAGCAGTACTTC
TRBV5-4	-	TRBJ1-1	-	CASSGSLPGLGAFF	TGTGCCAGCAGCGGCTCACTTCCGGGACTAGGGGCTTTCTTT
TRBV5-1	-	TRBJ2-7	-	CASSLVDGTYEQYF	TGCGCCAGCAGCTTGGTTGACGGGACCTACGAGCAGTACTTC
TRBV7-2	-	TRBJ1-1	-	CASSNTGWVTEAFF	TGTGCCAGCAGCAATACAGGGTGGGTAACTGAAGCTTTCTTT
TRBV27	-	TRBJ2-7	-	CASSYLPSYEQYF	TGTGCCAGCAGTTACCTCCCCTCCTACGAGCAGTACTTC
TRBV5-1	-	TRBJ2-3	-	CASSPVSGSSTDTQYF	TGCGCCAGCAGCCCGGTTTCGGGTTCTAGCACAGATACGCAGTATTTT
TRBV5-1	TRBD1	TRBJ1-1	once	CASSLGQGAGMNTEAFF	TGCGCCAGCAGCTTGGGACAGGGGGCCGGGATGAACACTGAAGCTTTCTTT
TRBV10-3	-	TRBJ2-3	few	CAISAGDSTDTQYF	TGTGCCATCAGTGCCGGGGACTCCACAGATACGCAGTATTTT
TRBV4-1	-	TRBJ2-7	-	CASSQEGGEQYF	TGCGCCAGCAGCCAGGAGGGTGGCGAGCAGTACTTC
TRBV29-1	-	TRBJ1-2	-	CSVLTVYGYTF	TGCAGCGTTCTTACCGTATATGGCTACACCTTC
TRBV4-3	-	TRBJ1-1	-	CASSPSTVGREAFF	TGCGCCAGCAGCCCCAGTACGGTGGGGAGAGAAGCTTTCTTT
TRBV18	TRBD2	TRBJ2-1	-	CASSPPSGGAGNEQFF	TGTGCCAGCTCACCACCTAGCGGGGGGGCCGGCAATGAGCAGTTCTTC
TRBV5-6	-	TRBJ1-5	-	CASSLTGNQPQHF	TGTGCCAGCAGCTTGACAGGGAATCAGCCCCAGCATTTT